The 19 T cell receptor beta chains below were found in one sample sequenced in a study of blood T cells in healthy people across ages. PCR was performed a second time for about 7 to 11 cycles using a sample-barcoded 5' primer and a J-beta primer mix. MiXCR, run by TCRdb on the 5' RACE reads, gives a single entry per CDR3 protein. Among 730,000 or so distinct CDR3 sequences listed, roughly 41% were seen once. Sequenced input: blood. Receptor source: a woman aged 60-75 years in good health.

The chain joins TRBV7-9 to TRBJ2-4, with D unresolved. The V and J ends lost 5 bases and 9 bases respectively, with 8 bases between them. Germline assignment: CDR1 SEHNR and CDR2 FQNEAQ (reference sequence). The CDR3 has 11 residues. CDR3: CASSQRTIQYF. CDR3 DNA sequence: TGTGCCAGCAGCCAACGTACCATTCAGTACTTC. Full variable domain (missing parts from reference TRBV7-9 and TRBJ2-4): DTGVSQNPRHKITKRGQNVTFRCDPISEHNRLYWYRQTLGQGPEFLTYFQNEAQLEKSRLLSDRFSAERPKGSFSTLEIQRTEQGDSAMYLCASSQRTIQYFGAGTRLSVL.

The chain is built from TRBV3-1 and TRBJ2-1; D possibly uses TRBD1 or TRBD2 (7 bases each). Trimming shortened V by 2 bases and J by 0 bases, and 17 bases separated the two germline ends. CDR3 length: 18 residues. Looked up from germline, CDR1 is LGHDT and CDR2 is YNNKEL (reference sequence). CDR3 amino acids: CASSQRGGQLSSYNEQFF. DNA for the CDR3: TGTGCCAGCAGCCAAAGGGGGGGACAGTTGAGCTCCTACAATGAGCAGTTCTTC.

In its sample, this clonotype was seen many times. The chain employs TRBV7-3 and TRBJ2-7, with D tentatively TRBD1 (5 bases). Germline V gene lookup returns CDR1 SGHTA and CDR2 FQGTGA. CDR3 length: 14 amino acids. V was clipped by 2 bases and J by 5 bases, with 13 bases between them. The chain's CDR3 is CASSLGAGSDEQYF. The CDR3 bases are TGTGCCAGCAGCTTAGGAGCAGGGTCCGACGAGCAGTACTTC.

This clonotype was counted at least ten times. This chain joins TRBV6-2 or TRBV6-3 and TRBJ2-7; D remains unclear. Germline V gene lookup returns CDR1 MNHEY and CDR2 SVGEGT. The V and J ends lost 6 bases and 3 bases respectively, with 3 bases between them. This CDR3 region has 10 residues. Here the CDR3 reads CASRRYEQYF. CDR3 DNA: TGTGCCAGCAGGCGCTACGAGCAGTACTTC.

This clonotype has only a few counts. The chain has TRBV20-1 and TRBJ2-7, with D hard to call. V lost 4 bases and J 2 bases, leaving 9 bases between the germline ends. The CDR3 has 12 amino acids. CDR1 and CDR2 from the germline V gene are DFQATT and SNEGSKA (reference sequence). CDR3 nucleotides: TGCAGTGCTAAACGGCCCCCCTACGAGCAGTACTTC. Translating it yields CSAKRPPYEQYF.

The chain couples TRBV5-1 to TRBJ2-3; 13 nucleotides align to TRBD2. V trimming: 3 bases; J trimming: 2 bases; junction bases outside the gene matches: 6. This CDR3 region has 17 residues. Germline V gene sequence: CDR1 SGHRS, CDR2 YFSETQ. The DNA of the CDR3 is TGCGCCAGCAGCTCCGGACTAGCGGGGGCCAACACAGATACGCAGTATTTT. Translating it yields CASSSGLAGANTDTQYF.

The chain's CDR3 is CSASGGEGTNEQYF. The CDR3 nucleotides are TGCAGTGCTTCTGGGGGGGAGGGCACCAATGAGCAGTACTTC. This chain connects TRBV20-1 to TRBJ2-5; TRBD2 aligns across 7 bases. V was clipped by 5 bases and J by 11 bases; unmatched bases: 17. The CDR3 loop spans 14 amino acids. From germline, CDR1 is DFQATT and CDR2 SNEGSKA (reference sequence).

The genes are TRBV7-9 and TRBJ2-1; TRBD1 matches at 9 bases. CDR1 is SEHNR and CDR2 is FQNEAQ in the germline V gene (reference sequence). The CDR3 has 17 amino acids. Trimming took 1 base from V and 0 from J; bases not matched to a gene: 4. This chain's CDR3 is CASSLEPGQGSYNEQFF. The CDR3 bases are TGTGCCAGCAGCTTAGAACCGGGACAGGGCTCCTACAATGAGCAGTTCTTC.

The gene calls are TRBV7-9 and TRBJ2-7, with TRBD2 as a possible D gene (6 bases). This CDR3 is built from 14 residues. V shed 7 bases and J shed 2 bases, with 15 bases lying between them. Germline CDR1 and CDR2: SEHNR and FQNEAQ (reference sequence). CDR3 DNA sequence: TGTGCCAGCACGGAGGGGCCCAACGCCTACGAGCAGTACTTC. Protein product: CASTEGPNAYEQYF.

The sample holds a few counts of this clonotype. V usage is TRBV6-2 or TRBV6-3 and J usage is TRBJ2-7, with D uncertain. Germline lookup yields CDR1 MNHEY and CDR2 SVGEGT. The CDR3 consists of 16 residues. Trimming stripped 2 bases from V and 3 bases from J, with 17 bases between. CDR3 in amino acids: CASSYPPAYKIYEQYF. As DNA, the CDR3 is TGTGCCAGCAGTTACCCCCCCGCGTACAAGATCTACGAGCAGTACTTC.

This clonotype was observed a few times. The gene calls are TRBV9 and TRBJ2-1; 11 bases map to TRBD2. Germline values: CDR1 SGDLS, CDR2 YYNGEE. Trimming removed 0 bases from V and 5 bases from J; junction bases left unmatched: 7. The length of the CDR3 is 17 residues. The chain's CDR3 is CASSVAIGTSGDNEQFF. Written as DNA, the CDR3 is TGTGCCAGCAGCGTAGCTATCGGGACTAGCGGTGACAATGAGCAGTTCTTC.

This clonotype was picked up a small number of times. This chain links TRBV10-3 with TRBJ2-5; possibly TRBD1 for D (5 bases). Trimming removed 3 bases from V and 1 base from J, with 18 bases in between. Germline CDR1 is ENHRY and CDR2 is SYGVKD. The CDR3 runs 17 residues. The CDR3 sequence is CAISDKRSGPAQETQYF. The CDR3 nucleotides read TGTGCCATCAGTGACAAACGGTCAGGGCCAGCCCAAGAGACCCAGTACTTC.

The chain has TRBV5-1 and TRBJ2-4; D possibly uses TRBD1 or TRBD2 (6 bases each). The V and J ends lost 4 bases and 7 bases respectively, with 15 bases between them. The CDR3 covers 14 residues. Germline CDR1 SGHRS, CDR2 YFSETQ. The CDR3 region is CASSTGDTVNIQYF. The CDR3 DNA sequence: TGCGCCAGCAGCACGGGGGACACGGTGAACATTCAGTACTTC.

The rearrangement joins TRBV20-1 to TRBJ1-1; D ambiguous. Germline V lookup: CDR1 DFQATT, CDR2 SNEGSKA (reference sequence). V was pared by 3 bases and J by 1 base, with 9 bases between. There are 13 residues in the CDR3. The CDR3: CSAREDPNTEAFF. The DNA for the CDR3 is TGCAGTGCTAGGGAGGACCCGAACACTGAAGCTTTCTTT.

The rearrangement links TRBV11-2 to TRBJ2-1; D is unresolved. Germline V CDR1 and CDR2: SGHAT, FQNNGV. Trimming removed 5 bases at V and 5 bases at J, with 13 bases between. The CDR3 is made up of 14 amino acids. CDR3 in amino acids: CASSPHVGDNEQFF. CDR3 coding DNA: TGTGCCAGCAGCCCCCACGTTGGGGACAATGAGCAGTTCTTC.

The sample holds many counts of this clonotype. The chain combines TRBV20-1 with TRBJ2-5; TRBD1 aligns across 7 bases. Germline V gene lookup returns CDR1 DFQATT and CDR2 SNEGSKA (reference sequence). The length of the CDR3 is 13 residues. The V gene end was trimmed by 5 bases and the J gene end by 1 base; junction bases not matched to a gene: 4. The CDR3, as DNA: TGCAGTGCTGACCCAGGGGGCCAAGAGACCCAGTACTTC. Its translation: CSADPGGQETQYF.

The chain carries TRBV3-1 and TRBJ2-7; D ambiguous. V lost 3 bases and J 3 bases, leaving 18 bases between the germline ends. CDR1 and CDR2 from the germline V gene are LGHDT and YNNKEL (reference sequence). The length of the CDR3 is 16 residues. As DNA, the CDR3 is TGTGCCAGCAGCCAGCCAACAGCTCAAACCTACTACGAGCAGTACTTC. Encoded protein: CASSQPTAQTYYEQYF.

The rearrangement uses TRBV4-2 and TRBJ1-1; 8 bases are a match to TRBD1. From germline, CDR1 is LGHNA and CDR2 YNFKEQ. There are 14 residues in the CDR3. The V and J ends lost 1 base and 3 bases, in that order; junction bases with no gene match: 1. In DNA form, the CDR3 reads TGTGCCAGCAGCCAAGCGGACAGGGACACTGAAGCTTTCTTT. It specifies CASSQADRDTEAFF.

In regard to this clonotype: One base away lies a much larger clone, so this may be a sequencing read error. The chain carries TRBV20-1 and TRBJ1-1; D is unresolved. Trimming cost V 8 bases and J 1 base, with 8 bases left between them. The CDR3 is 11 amino acids. Germline CDR1 is DFQATT and CDR2 is SNEGSKA (reference sequence). The CDR3 bases are TGCAGTACCCGGGGGAACACTGAAGCTTTCTTT. Translating gives CSTRGNTEAFF.